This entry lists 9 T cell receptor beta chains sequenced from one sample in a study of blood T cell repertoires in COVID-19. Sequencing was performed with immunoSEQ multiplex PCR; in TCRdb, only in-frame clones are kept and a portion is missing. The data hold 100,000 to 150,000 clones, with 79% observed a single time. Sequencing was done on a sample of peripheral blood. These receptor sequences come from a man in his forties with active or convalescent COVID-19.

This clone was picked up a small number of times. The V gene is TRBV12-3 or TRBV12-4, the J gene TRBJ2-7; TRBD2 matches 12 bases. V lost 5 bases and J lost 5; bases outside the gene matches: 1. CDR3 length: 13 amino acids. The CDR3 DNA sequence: TGTGCCAGCAGTAGGACTAGCGGGAACGAGCAGTACTTC. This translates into CASSRTSGNEQYF.

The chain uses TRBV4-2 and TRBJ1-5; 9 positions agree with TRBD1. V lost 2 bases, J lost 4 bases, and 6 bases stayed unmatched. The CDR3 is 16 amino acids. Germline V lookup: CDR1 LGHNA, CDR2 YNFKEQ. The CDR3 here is CASSQQGQGNNQPQHF. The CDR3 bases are TGTGCCAGCAGCCAACAGGGACAGGGTAATAATCAGCCCCAGCATTTT.

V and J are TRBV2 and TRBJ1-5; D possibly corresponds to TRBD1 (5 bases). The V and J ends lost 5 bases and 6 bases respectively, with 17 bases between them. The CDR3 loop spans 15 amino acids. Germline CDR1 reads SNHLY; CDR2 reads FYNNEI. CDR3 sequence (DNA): TGTGCCAGCAGTCCGGATGGGTTCGGGGGTCAGCCCCAGCATTTT. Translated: CASSPDGFGGQPQHF. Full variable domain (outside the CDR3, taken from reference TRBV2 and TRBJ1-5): EPEVTQTPSHQVTQMGQEVILRCVPISNHLYFYWYRQILGQKVEFLVSFYNNEISEKSEIFDDQFSVERPDGSNFTLKIRSTKLEDSAMYFCASSPDGFGGQPQHFGDGTRLSIL.

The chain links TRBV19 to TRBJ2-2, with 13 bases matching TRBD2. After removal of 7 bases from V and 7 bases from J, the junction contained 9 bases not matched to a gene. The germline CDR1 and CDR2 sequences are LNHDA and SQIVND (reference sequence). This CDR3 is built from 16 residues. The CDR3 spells CASTLAGGPSDGELFF. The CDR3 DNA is TGTGCCAGTACACTAGCGGGAGGGCCGTCGGACGGGGAGCTGTTTTTT. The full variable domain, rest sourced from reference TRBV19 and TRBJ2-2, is DGGITQSPKYLFRKEGQNVTLSCEQNLNHDAMYWYRQDPGQGLRLIYYSQIVNDFQKGDIAEGYSVSREKKESFPLTVTSAQKNPTAFYLCASTLAGGPSDGELFFGEGSRLTVL.

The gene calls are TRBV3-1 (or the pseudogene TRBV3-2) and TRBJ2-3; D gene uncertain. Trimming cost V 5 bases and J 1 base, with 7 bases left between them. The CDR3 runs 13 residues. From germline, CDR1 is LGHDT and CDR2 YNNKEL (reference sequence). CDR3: CASSGGRTDTQYF. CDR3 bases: TGTGCCAGCAGCGGCGGCCGCACAGATACGCAGTATTTT.

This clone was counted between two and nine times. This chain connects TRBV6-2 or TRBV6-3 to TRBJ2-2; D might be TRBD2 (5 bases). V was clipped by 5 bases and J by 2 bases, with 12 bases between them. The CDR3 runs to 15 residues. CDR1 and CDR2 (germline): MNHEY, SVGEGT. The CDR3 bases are TGTGCCAGCAGTGAGACTATCCCCAACACCGGGGAGCTGTTTTTT. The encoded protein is CASSETIPNTGELFF.

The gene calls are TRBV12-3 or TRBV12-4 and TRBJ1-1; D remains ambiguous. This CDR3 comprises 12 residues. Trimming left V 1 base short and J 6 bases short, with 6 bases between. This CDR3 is CASSLVAAEAFF. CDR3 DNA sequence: TGTGCCAGCAGTTTAGTGGCAGCTGAAGCTTTCTTT.

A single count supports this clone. CDR3 residues: CASSPGQGAHEQYF. The CDR3 nucleotides read TGTGCCAGCAGCCCCGGACAGGGGGCCCACGAGCAGTACTTC. V usage is TRBV9 and J usage is TRBJ2-7; 11 bases fit TRBD1. Germline CDR1 reads SGDLS; CDR2 reads YYNGEE. The trim removed 4 bases at V and 5 bases at J, leaving 5 bases unmatched. The CDR3 totals 14 residues.

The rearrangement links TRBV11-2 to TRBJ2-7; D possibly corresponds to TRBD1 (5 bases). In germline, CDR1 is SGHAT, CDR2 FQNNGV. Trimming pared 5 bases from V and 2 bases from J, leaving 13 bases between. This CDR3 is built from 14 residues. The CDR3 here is CASSPPDKTYEQYF. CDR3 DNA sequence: TGTGCCAGCAGCCCCCCGGACAAAACCTACGAGCAGTACTTC. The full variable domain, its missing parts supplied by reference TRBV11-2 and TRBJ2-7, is EAGVAQSPRYKIIEKRQSVAFWCNPISGHATLYWYQQILGQGPKLLIQFQNNGVVDDSQLPKDRFSAERLKGVDSTLKIQPAKLEDSAVYLCASSPPDKTYEQYFGPGTRLTVT.